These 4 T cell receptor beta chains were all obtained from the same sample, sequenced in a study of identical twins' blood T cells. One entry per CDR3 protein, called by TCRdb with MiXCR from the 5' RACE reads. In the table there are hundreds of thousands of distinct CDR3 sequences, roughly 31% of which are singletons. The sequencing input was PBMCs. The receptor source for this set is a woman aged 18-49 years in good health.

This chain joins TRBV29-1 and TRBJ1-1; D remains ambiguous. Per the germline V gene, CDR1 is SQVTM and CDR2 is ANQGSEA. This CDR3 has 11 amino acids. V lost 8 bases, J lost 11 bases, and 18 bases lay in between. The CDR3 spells CSTRDGVGAFF. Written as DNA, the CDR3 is TGCAGCACCCGCGATGGGGTTGGGGCTTTCTTT.

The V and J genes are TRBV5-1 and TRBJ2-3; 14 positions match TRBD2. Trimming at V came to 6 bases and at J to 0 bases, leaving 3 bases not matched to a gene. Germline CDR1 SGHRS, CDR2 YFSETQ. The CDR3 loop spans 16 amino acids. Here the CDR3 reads CASKGLAGASTDTQYF. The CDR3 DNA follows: TGCGCCAGCAAGGGACTAGCGGGGGCTAGCACAGATACGCAGTATTTT.

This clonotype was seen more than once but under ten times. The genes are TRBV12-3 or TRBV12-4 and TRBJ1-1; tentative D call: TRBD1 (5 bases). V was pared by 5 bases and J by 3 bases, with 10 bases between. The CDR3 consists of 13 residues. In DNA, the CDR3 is TGTGCCAGCAGTGCAGAGGGGTACACTGAAGCTTTCTTT. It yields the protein CASSAEGYTEAFF.

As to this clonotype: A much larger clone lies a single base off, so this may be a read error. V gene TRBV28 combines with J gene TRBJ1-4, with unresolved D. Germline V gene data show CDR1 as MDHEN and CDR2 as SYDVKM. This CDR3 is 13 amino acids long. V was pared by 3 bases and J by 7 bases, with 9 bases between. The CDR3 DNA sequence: TGTGCCAGCAGTTTCTTCGTTGGTGAAAAACTGTTTTTT. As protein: CASSFFVGEKLFF.